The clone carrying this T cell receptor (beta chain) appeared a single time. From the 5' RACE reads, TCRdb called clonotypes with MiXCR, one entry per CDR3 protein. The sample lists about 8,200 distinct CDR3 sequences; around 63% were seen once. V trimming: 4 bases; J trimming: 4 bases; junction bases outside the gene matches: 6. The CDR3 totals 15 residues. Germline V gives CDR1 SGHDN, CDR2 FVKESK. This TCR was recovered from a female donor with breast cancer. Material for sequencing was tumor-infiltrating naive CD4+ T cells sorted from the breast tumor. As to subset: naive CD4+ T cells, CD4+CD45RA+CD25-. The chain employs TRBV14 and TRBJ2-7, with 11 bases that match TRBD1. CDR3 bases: TGTGCCAGCAGCCCCCGGGACAGGGGGTCGTACGAGCAGTACTTC. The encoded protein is CASSPRDRGSYEQYF.